Given below is one T cell receptor beta chain in context. Its antigen is currently not known. Base-call qualities are not available, and no considerably larger clone is one nucleotide away. V lost 2 bases and J lost 8 bases; the stretch between them is 16 bases long. Its CDR3 holds 15 amino acids, cysteine through phenylalanine. Only CDR3 DNA remains: 45 bases, in frame from the first base. From a lookup of the germline V gene, CDR1 and CDR2 are ENHRY and SYGVKD. This sample is part of a study of Ad26.COV2.S vaccination and SARS-CoV-2 variants listed by TCRdb under 2021. General notes on the study: Donors in the vaccine arm were drawn from COV1001, a phase I-IIa trial of Ad26.COV2.S in healthy adults that was multicentre, randomized, double-blind and placebo-controlled. The TCR-sequenced set comprised around 32 samples: approximately 19 Ad26.COV2.S vaccine recipients, 5 placebo recipients and 8 SARS-CoV-2 convalescent individuals. TCRbeta repertoire sequencing was used to assess the specificity and breadth of SARS-CoV-2-reactive T cell receptors after Ad26.COV2.S vaccination. Investigators did not know the trial group allocation while performing experiments and assessing outcomes. Dosing of Ad26.COV2.S was intramuscular, at either 5x10^10 or 1x10^11 viral particles, delivered as one shot or as two shots spaced 56 days apart. Participants in the trial were split at random into five groups of five each, receiving low-dose or high-dose Ad26.COV2.S once or twice, or else placebo on both occasions.

What this sample's treatment or condition label stands for: 15 to 20 received Ad26.COV2.S at low or high dose, single or two shots; 5 received placebo; per-sample allocation not given. Repertoires of vaccine and placebo recipients were sequenced from samples collected on day 63 after the first injection. Between 29 July and 7 August 2020, Cohort 1b enrolled around 25 adults aged 18-55 years at one site in Boston, USA. Ad26.COV2.S was a replication-incompetent adenovirus type 26 vector that expressed a prefusion-stabilized SARS-CoV-2 spike protein derived from the original Wuhan strain. Beyond this particular receptor, the publication reports: According to the authors, total T cell responses may have been underestimated by the TCR breadth and depth analyses. The study was not powered for comparison of responses between vaccine doses or regimens. Compared with placebo recipients, Ad26.COV2.S recipients showed higher spike-specific TCR breadth (P = 0.0014). Vaccine and placebo recipients had comparable non-spike TCR breadth, which fits with the vaccine containing only spike. After vaccination, substantial breadth of spike-specific CD8+ and CD4+ T cell responses was reported.

The immunoSEQ Assay was used to sequence TCRbeta CDR3 regions. After extraction, genomic DNA underwent amplification by bias-controlled multiplex PCR, followed by high-throughput sequencing. The original methods were these. To quantify the absolute abundance of every unique TCRbeta CDR3 region, sequences were collapsed and filtered. T cell fraction was estimated by normalizing TCRbeta template counts to usable DNA, with usable DNA measured through amplification of reference genes found in all nucleated cells. Repertoire TCRs were annotated as SARS-CoV-2-specific by exact matching of V gene, CDR3 amino acid sequence and J gene to a known reactive TCR set. The reference SARS-CoV-2 TCR set was obtained from MIRA and was filtered for enrichment in COVID-19-positive ImmuneCODE repertoires, whereby public or cross-reactive TCRs were removed. Using the MIRA antigens, annotated TCRs were further analysed by specific ORF or by position within an ORF. Breadth was defined as annotated unique rearrangements over total unique productive rearrangements; depth was the summed frequency of those rearrangements. TCR breadth was compared between groups using two-sided Wilcoxon rank-sum tests. This is the immuneACCESS table as TCRdb keeps it, with only in-frame sequences that have V and J called. A part of the clones is gone; compared with another copy, unresolved V genes explain less than half, and the rest is unexplained. The DNA gave D and trimming, while V, J and clone size come from that table. The table for this sample lists around 270,000 clones; around 88% of them were counted only once. The ten most abundant clones make up 2.9% of the sample.

The input for sequencing was peripheral blood, taken in a trial of Ad26.COV2.S vaccine versus placebo. This TCR was recovered from a person aged 18-60 years who received the Ad26.COV2.S COVID-19 vaccine or a placebo. In this chain, TRBV10-3 is recombined with TRBJ2-4; the best D guess is TRBD1, with 5 bases matching. The DNA sequence follows: TGTGCCATCAGTGAGGGGCAGGCCCAAGGGGACATTCAGTACTTC. This encodes CAISEGQAQGDIQYF.